The rows below give T cell receptor beta chains drawn from one sample of a study of spatial heterogeneity in lung cancer. TCRdb analysed the 5' RACE reads with MiXCR anew, one entry per CDR3 protein. The table records 35,000 to 55,000 distinct CDR3 sequences, about 6.7% of them present only once. The starting material was PBMCs, obtained at surgery. These receptors came from a female donor with early-stage non-small cell lung cancer. The CDR3 runs from the conserved cysteine through the conserved F or W. A D gene is named only where the DNA matches it firmly. Only part of the rows carry a size: once, few, many, or a class if the clone is expanded.

TRBV5-1	TRBJ1-1	.	.	CASSLQMNTEAFF	TGCGCCAGCAGCTTGCAGATGAACACTGAAGCTTTCTTT
TRBV7-2	TRBJ1-1	few	.	CASSLGREAFF	TGTGCCAGCAGCTTAGGTAGGGAAGCTTTCTTT
TRBV6-6	TRBJ2-3	many	.	CASRETGTDTQYF	TGTGCCAGCAGAGAAACAGGGACCGATACGCAGTATTTT
TRBV27	TRBJ2-2	few	.	CASSFRVGAGELFF	TGTGCCAGCAGTTTCAGGGTCGGAGCCGGGGAGCTGTTTTTT
TRBV28	TRBJ1-2	.	.	CASSTARDPKLF	TGTGCCAGCAGTACGGCCCGAGACCCAAAACTATTC
TRBV4-1	TRBJ2-3	many	TRBD2	CASSQPRERGTQYF	TGCGCCAGCAGCCAACCGCGGGAGCGCGGGACGCAGTATTTT
TRBV9	TRBJ2-2	many	.	CASSGVWPRSNTGELFF	TGTGCCAGCAGCGGGGTCTGGCCCAGATCGAACACCGGGGAGCTGTTTTTT
TRBV11-2	TRBJ2-3	many	.	CASSLVGSADTQYF	TGTGCCAGCAGCTTAGTTGGGTCAGCAGATACGCAGTATTTT
TRBV11-2	TRBJ2-7	many	.	CASRSPRGESWYEQYF	TGTGCCAGCAGATCTCCTCGAGGGGAATCCTGGTACGAGCAGTACTTC
TRBV9	TRBJ2-7	many	.	CASSPGVSYEQYF	TGTGCCAGCAGCCCTGGGGTGAGCTACGAGCAGTACTTC
TRBV6-5	TRBJ1-3	many	.	CASSKYAQGSGNTIYF	TGTGCCAGCAGCAAATATGCACAGGGTTCTGGAAACACCATATATTTT
TRBV28	TRBJ1-5	many	.	CASSLQGTVQPQHF	TGTGCCAGCAGTTTACAGGGGACTGTTCAGCCCCAGCATTTT
TRBV7-2	TRBJ1-4	.	.	CASSPGMQKLFF	TGTGCCAGCAGCCCAGGGATGCAAAAACTGTTTTTT
TRBV12-3/TRBV12-4	TRBJ1-4	many	.	CASSLVNEKLFF	TGTGCCAGCAGTTTAGTCAATGAAAAACTGTTTTTT
TRBV20-1	TRBJ2-3	.	.	CSATGPGTDTQYF	TGCAGTGCTACCGGGCCAGGCACAGATACGCAGTATTTT
TRBV29-1	TRBJ2-3	few	TRBD2	CSVDSGADTQYF	TGCAGCGTTGACAGCGGGGCCGATACGCAGTATTTT